This TCR beta chain originates from a study of T cell responses to AZD1222 COVID-19 vaccine. Assay used: immunoSEQ multiplex PCR; TCRdb lists only in-frame clones, some missing. This sample has approximately 170,000 clones, with around 93% found just once. A word on this clone: Its antigen is not known. Distinct nucleotide sequences in the sample also encode this CDR3.

Study results and limitations: Clonal diversity was possibly underestimated, and the donors were mostly white British, with more females. Targeting of unmutated variant regions was reportedly seen in nearly half of spike-specific TCRs.

CDR1 and CDR2 from the germline V gene are MDHEN and SYDVKM. The CDR3 runs to 11 residues. V was cut by 8 bases and J by 2 bases, with 6 bases left in between. The TCR comes from an adult in good health. The starting material was peripheral blood, obtained on day 0 of AZD1222 vaccination. The rearrangement uses TRBV28 and TRBJ1-1; D gene uncertain. DNA of the CDR3: TGTGCCAGCCGCTATAACACTGAAGCTTTCTTT. Translation gives CASRYNTEAFF.